Following are 21 T cell receptor beta chains from one sample sequenced in a study of blood T cell repertoires in COVID-19. Assay used: immunoSEQ multiplex PCR; TCRdb lists only in-frame clones, some missing. In the table there are roughly 390,000 clones, 85% of which are singletons. Sample: peripheral blood. These receptors all come from a woman under 30 with acute or convalescent COVID-19.

This chain links TRBV12-5 with TRBJ2-7, with 12 bases identical to TRBD2. Looked up from germline, CDR1 is LGHNT and CDR2 is FRNRAP. The CDR3 has 15 residues. The V and J ends lost 1 base and 3 bases, in that order; junction bases with no gene match: 1. Here the CDR3 reads CASGLATSGSYEQYF. Here the CDR3 DNA reads TGTGCTAGTGGTTTGGCGACTAGCGGGAGCTACGAGCAGTACTTC.

This clone appeared once. This chain links TRBV10-3 with TRBJ1-3, with 9 bases identical to TRBD1. V lost 11 bases, J lost 0 bases, and 14 bases stayed unmatched. The CDR3 spans 17 residues. Germline V gene lookup returns CDR1 ENHRY and CDR2 SYGVKD. DNA for the CDR3: TGTGCCGCCCAAGGCCAGGGACAGGGAAACTCTGGAAACACCATATATTTT. Residues: CAAQGQGQGNSGNTIYF.

This chain links TRBV5-1 with TRBJ1-1, with no clear D. The V gene lost 0 bases and the J gene lost 1 base, with 19 bases spanning the gap. The germline CDR1 and CDR2 sequences are SGHRS and YFSETQ. The CDR3 spans 18 residues. The CDR3 protein is CASSLAVRGRLENTEAFF. The CDR3 DNA reads as TGCGCCAGCAGCTTGGCCGTTCGGGGAAGGTTGGAGAACACTGAAGCTTTCTTT.

The CDR3 reads CASSARALRPETQYF. CDR3 DNA sequence: TGTGCCAGCAGCGCGCGGGCCCTTAGGCCGGAGACCCAGTACTTC. The chain carries TRBV11-2 and TRBJ2-5, with D possibly TRBD2 on 5 matching bases. Germline assignment: CDR1 SGHAT and CDR2 FQNNGV. The length of the CDR3 is 15 residues. Trimming took 5 bases from V and 5 from J, leaving 18 bases between them.

The V call is TRBV7-9, the J call TRBJ2-5; 8 bases line up with TRBD1. Germline V lookup: CDR1 SEHNR, CDR2 FQNEAQ (reference sequence). The V and J ends lost 4 bases and 5 bases, in that order; junction bases with no gene match: 6. The CDR3 covers 14 residues. The chain's CDR3 is CASSSDRAGETQYF. The CDR3 DNA reads TGTGCCAGCAGCTCGGACAGGGCCGGCGAGACCCAGTACTTC. Combining the CDR3 with reference TRBV7-9 and TRBJ2-5 gives the whole variable domain DTGVSQNPRHKITKRGQNVTFRCDPISEHNRLYWYRQTLGQGPEFLTYFQNEAQLEKSRLLSDRFSAERPKGSFSTLEIQRTEQGDSAMYLCASSSDRAGETQYFGPGTRLLVL.

This chain joins TRBV27 and TRBJ1-5; D not resolved. Germline CDR1 MNHEY, CDR2 SMNVEV (reference sequence). V was pared by 7 bases and J by 1 base, with 14 bases between. This CDR3 contains 15 residues. In DNA, the CDR3 is TGTGCCAGCACTCGAACGGGGAAGAGCAATCAGCCCCAGCATTTT. Translation: CASTRTGKSNQPQHF.

The chain couples TRBV9 to TRBJ2-1; TRBD2 matches 7 bases. The CDR3 covers 15 residues. The J segment lost 7 bases and the V segment lost 2 bases, leaving 9 bases of the junction unmatched. Germline V gives CDR1 SGDLS, CDR2 YYNGEE. The CDR3 DNA reads as TGTGCCAGCAGCGTGGCGGCGGGAGTCCGTAATGAGCAGTTCTTC. Encoded protein: CASSVAAGVRNEQFF.

V and J are TRBV5-1 and TRBJ1-1, with D possibly matching TRBD1 (6 bases). This CDR3 is built from 13 residues. The V end lost 4 bases, the J end lost 4 bases, and 11 bases lay between the germline ends. Germline CDR1 and CDR2: SGHRS and YFSETQ. CDR3 DNA: TGCGCCAGCAGCGCCACAGGGACCACTGAAGCTTTCTTT. Protein sequence: CASSATGTTEAFF.

The V gene is TRBV24-1, the J gene TRBJ1-6; maybe TRBD1 (6 bases). CDR3 length equals 14 residues. The V gene's germline CDR1 is KGHDR and CDR2 SFDVKD. Trimming left V 2 bases short and J 7 bases short, with 8 bases between. The CDR3 region is CATSDSRGNSPLHF. DNA for the CDR3: TGTGCCACCAGTGATTCAAGGGGGAATTCACCCCTCCACTTT.

The rearrangement links TRBV28 to TRBJ1-1; D not resolved. CDR3 size: 13 residues. Germline CDR1 reads MDHEN; CDR2 reads SYDVKM. V lost 2 bases, J lost 1 base, and 5 bases lay in between. CDR3 sequence reads: CASSLRENTEAFF. The CDR3 DNA follows: TGTGCCAGCAGTTTAAGAGAGAACACTGAAGCTTTCTTT.

This clone was observed a single time. This sequence joins TRBV7-9 and TRBJ1-1; 7 nucleotides agree with TRBD1. With V trimmed by 4 bases and J by 4 bases, 12 bases remained unmatched. This CDR3 is 16 amino acids long. Germline V gene data show CDR1 as SEHNR and CDR2 as FQNEAQ (reference sequence). CDR3 DNA sequence: TGTGCCAGCAGCTCGCCCCGGCAGGGGGGTACCACTGAAGCTTTCTTT. This gives the protein CASSSPRQGGTTEAFF.

This sequence joins TRBV5-4 and TRBJ2-7; 13 nucleotides match TRBD2. CDR3 length: 16 residues. Trimming at V came to 2 bases and at J to 5 bases, leaving 7 bases not matched to a gene. Germline values: CDR1 SGHNT, CDR2 YYREEE (reference sequence). The CDR3 DNA reads TGTGCCAGCAGCTTCGGGACTAGCGGGGATATTCACGAGCAGTACTTC. Translating it yields CASSFGTSGDIHEQYF.

The table lists this clone with a count of one. V and J are TRBV2 and TRBJ1-1; D uncertain. Per germline, CDR1 SNHLY and CDR2 FYNNEI. This CDR3 has 14 residues. Trimming cost V 0 bases and J 5 bases, with 10 bases left between them. The CDR3, as DNA: TGTGCCAGCAGTGAAGCGCTTCCGACAACTGAAGCTTTCTTT. It encodes CASSEALPTTEAFF.

This clone was picked up a small number of times. V usage is TRBV19 and J usage is TRBJ1-1; D uncertain. The V and J ends lost 7 bases and 1 base respectively, with 13 bases between them. Germline V lookup: CDR1 LNHDA, CDR2 SQIVND (reference sequence). The CDR3 has 14 residues. The DNA of the CDR3 is TGTGCCAGTACCCGCCGGACTGAGAACACTGAAGCTTTCTTT. It specifies CASTRRTENTEAFF.

The chain employs TRBV5-1 and TRBJ1-1; TRBD1 agrees at 7 bases. Trimming at V came to 0 bases and at J to 10 bases, leaving 9 bases not matched to a gene. CDR1 and CDR2 from the germline V gene are SGHRS and YFSETQ. The CDR3 sequence is 14 residues long. CDR3 DNA: TGCGCCAGCAGCTTGGGGGGCCGGAGGGGGCGAGCTTTCTTT. This translates into CASSLGGRRGRAFF.

This clone was observed once. The J gene is TRBJ2-1, the V gene TRBV10-2; D remains ambiguous. Germline values: CDR1 WSHSY, CDR2 SAAADI. The CDR3 length is 11 residues. Trimming removed 5 bases at V and 6 bases at J, with 5 bases between. In DNA form, the CDR3 reads TGCGCCAGCAGTCCGGTCAATGAGCAGTTCTTC. Amino acid sequence: CASSPVNEQFF.

The gene calls are TRBV28 and TRBJ1-2; no reliable D call. V was trimmed by 6 bases and J by 0 bases, leaving 8 bases between them. Per germline, CDR1 MDHEN and CDR2 SYDVKM. This CDR3 comprises 13 residues. The CDR3 is CASRAGTNYGYTF. The CDR3 bases are TGTGCCAGCAGAGCCGGGACTAACTATGGCTACACCTTC.

V is TRBV19 and J is TRBJ2-3, with D uncertain. V lost 6 bases to trimming and J lost 4 bases, with 11 bases between them. Germline-derived CDR1 and CDR2 are LNHDA and SQIVND (reference sequence). This CDR3 spans 13 amino acids. DNA of the CDR3: TGTGCCAGTAGGGCAGACTGGGCAGATACGCAGTATTTT. Its protein is CASRADWADTQYF.

The chain joins TRBV7-6 to TRBJ1-5, with 7 nucleotides matching TRBD1. Per the germline V gene, CDR1 is SGHVS and CDR2 is FNYEAQ. J was trimmed by 0 bases and V by 0 bases; bases with no gene match: 11. The CDR3 consists of 19 residues. CDR3 sequence (DNA): TGTGCCAGCAGCTTAGCTGGGACAGTAGCCCGGAATAGCAATCAGCCCCAGCATTTT. It codes for CASSLAGTVARNSNQPQHF.

The chain combines TRBV9 with TRBJ1-2; the D gene is possibly TRBD1 (5 bases). The CDR3 runs to 13 residues. CDR1 SGDLS and CDR2 YYNGEE come from the germline V gene. V lost 3 bases to trimming and J lost 7 bases, with 13 bases between them. Here the CDR3 DNA reads TGTGCCAGCAGCGCCCACCGGGGGGGTGGCTACACCTTC. This gives the protein CASSAHRGGGYTF.

The rearrangement joins TRBV3-1 (or the pseudogene TRBV3-2) to TRBJ2-3; D is perhaps TRBD2 (6 bases). Looked up from germline, CDR1 is LGHDT and CDR2 is YNNKEL (reference sequence). CDR3 length: 17 amino acids. Between the trimmed V and J ends, which lost 1 base and 3 bases, there was a span of 17 bases. Written as DNA, the CDR3 is TGTGCCAGCAGCCAAGTGTCCGGCGGGACGTTGACAGATACGCAGTATTTT. It specifies CASSQVSGGTLTDTQYF.